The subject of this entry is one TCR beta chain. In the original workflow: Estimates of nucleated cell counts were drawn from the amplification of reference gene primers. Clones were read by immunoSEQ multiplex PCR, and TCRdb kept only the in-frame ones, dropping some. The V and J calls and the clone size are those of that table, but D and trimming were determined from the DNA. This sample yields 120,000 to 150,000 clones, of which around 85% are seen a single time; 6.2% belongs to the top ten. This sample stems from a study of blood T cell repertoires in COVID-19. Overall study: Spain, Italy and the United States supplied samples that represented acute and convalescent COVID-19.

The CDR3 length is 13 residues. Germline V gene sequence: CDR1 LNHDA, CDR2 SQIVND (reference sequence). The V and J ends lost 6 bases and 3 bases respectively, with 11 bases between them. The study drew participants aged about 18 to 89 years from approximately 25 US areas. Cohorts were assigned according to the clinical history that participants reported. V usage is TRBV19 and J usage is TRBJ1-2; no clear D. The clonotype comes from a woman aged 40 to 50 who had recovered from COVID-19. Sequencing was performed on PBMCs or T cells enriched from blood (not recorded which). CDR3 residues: CASSSREYYGYTF. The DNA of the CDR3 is TGTGCCAGTAGCAGCCGGGAATACTATGGCTACACCTTC.